The clone carrying this T cell receptor beta chain was recorded a few times. The target antigen is unknown. The data belong to a study of identical twins. The germline gives CDR1 SNHLY, CDR2 FYNNEI. CDR3 length equals 13 residues. V gave up 11 bases and J gave up 5 bases, with 18 bases separating them. Unique molecular identifiers were in the cDNA, with template-switch universal primer binding. Via MiXCR, TCRdb re-called the 5' RACE reads, giving one row per CDR3 protein. The repertoire holds approximately 230,000 distinct CDR3 sequences, about 14% seen once, with 8.5% to 10% in the top ten. Study-level findings and limits: Twin-shared out-of-frame alpha sequences were enriched for low generation probability. Conclusions rested on cross-sectional statistics rather than following the same donors.

The V call is TRBV2, the J call TRBJ2-5, with D possibly matching TRBD1 (5 bases). Sequences were obtained from memory (CD45RO+) T cells sorted from blood. The sequence derives from a woman under 30 in good health. In DNA, the CDR3 is TGTGCCGACGCCCCGACAGACCGGGAGACCCAGTACTTC. Residues: CADAPTDRETQYF. Using reference TRBV2 and TRBJ2-5 for the parts outside the CDR3, the full variable domain is EPEVTQTPSHQVTQMGQEVILRCVPISNHLYFYWYRQILGQKVEFLVSFYNNEISEKSEIFDDQFSVERPDGSNFTLKIRSTKLEDSAMYFCADAPTDRETQYFGPGTRLLVL.